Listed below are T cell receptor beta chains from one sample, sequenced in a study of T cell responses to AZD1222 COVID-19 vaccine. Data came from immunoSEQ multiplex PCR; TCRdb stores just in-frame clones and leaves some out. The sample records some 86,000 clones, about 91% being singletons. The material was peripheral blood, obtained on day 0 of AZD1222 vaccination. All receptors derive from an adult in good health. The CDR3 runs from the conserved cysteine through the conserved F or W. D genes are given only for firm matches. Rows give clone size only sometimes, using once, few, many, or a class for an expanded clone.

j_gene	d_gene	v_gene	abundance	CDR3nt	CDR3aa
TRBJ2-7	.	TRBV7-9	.	TGTGCCAGCAGCTTTTACGGAAACTACGAGCAGTACTTC	CASSFYGNYEQYF
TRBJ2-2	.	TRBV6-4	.	TGTGCCAGCAGTCCTCAGGTGCAGGGGAACACCGGGGAGCTGTTTTTT	CASSPQVQGNTGELFF
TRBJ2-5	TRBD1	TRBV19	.	TGTGCCAGTAGTATGACAGGGAATCGGGGGACCCAGTACTTC	CASSMTGNRGTQYF
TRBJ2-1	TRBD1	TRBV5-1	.	TGCGCCAGCAGCCCGACGACAGGGGGCGCTGGCAATGAGCAGTTCTTC	CASSPTTGGAGNEQFF
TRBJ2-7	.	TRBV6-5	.	TGTGCCAGCAGTTACGGCGGGCTTAACTACGAGCAGTACTTC	CASSYGGLNYEQYF
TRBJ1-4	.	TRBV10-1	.	TGCGCCAGCAGTGAGGACGGGGGGAAGTCTGAAAAACTGTTTTTT	CASSEDGGKSEKLFF
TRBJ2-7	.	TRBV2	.	TGTGCCAGCAGAATGGAGGGGTACGAGCAGTACTTC	CASRMEGYEQYF
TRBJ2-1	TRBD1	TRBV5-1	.	TGCGCCAGCAGCTTAACGGGACAGACGGAGCAGTTCTTC	CASSLTGQTEQFF
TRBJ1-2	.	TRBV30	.	TGTGCCTGGAGTACAGGAGGGGCGGGCTACACCTTC	CAWSTGGAGYTF
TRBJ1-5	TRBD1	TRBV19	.	TGTGCCAGTAGTATCGGGGACAGAAATAGCAATCAGCCCCAGCATTTT	CASSIGDRNSNQPQHF
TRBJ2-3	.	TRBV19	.	TGTGCCAGTAGGAAACAGGGTTTCTTCTCCACAGATACGCAGTATTTT	CASRKQGFFSTDTQYF
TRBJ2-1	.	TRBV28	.	TGTGCCGTAACCTCGGGGGGCCGAAATGAGCAGTTCTTC	CAVTSGGRNEQFF
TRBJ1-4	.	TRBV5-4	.	TGTGCCAGCAGCTTTCCAGGGAATGGAAATGAAAAACTGTTTTTT	CASSFPGNGNEKLFF
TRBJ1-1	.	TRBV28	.	TGTGCCAGCAGTTTGTCTCTCGGGAACACTGAAGCTTTCTTT	CASSLSLGNTEAFF
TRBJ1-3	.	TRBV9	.	TGTGCCAGCAGCGTAGCTCTTGGGACCAGCTCTGGAAACACCATATATTTT	CASSVALGTSSGNTIYF
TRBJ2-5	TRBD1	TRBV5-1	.	TGCGCCAGCAGCTTGGTAGGTCCAGGGGGCCTAGAGACCCAGTACTTC	CASSLVGPGGLETQYF
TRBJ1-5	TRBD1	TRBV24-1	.	TGTGCCACCAGTGATCAGGGACAGGGCAATCAGCCCCAGCATTTT	CATSDQGQGNQPQHF
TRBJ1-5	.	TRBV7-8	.	TGTGCCAGCAGCTTCATCCGGGATCAGCCCCAGCATTTT	CASSFIRDQPQHF
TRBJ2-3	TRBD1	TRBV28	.	TGTGCCAGCAGTTACATTCTCCGGGACAGGGGCACAGATACGCAGTATTTT	CASSYILRDRGTDTQYF
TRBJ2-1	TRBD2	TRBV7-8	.	TGTGCCAGCAGCGCCCGCCCCACTAGCGGGAGAGACAATGAGCAGTTCTTC	CASSARPTSGRDNEQFF
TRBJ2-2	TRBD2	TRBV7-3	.	TGTGCCAGCAGCTGGACTAGCGGGGCAAACACCGGGGAGCTGTTTTTT	CASSWTSGANTGELFF
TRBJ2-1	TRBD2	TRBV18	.	TGTGCCAGCTCACCACGATCTAGCGGGAGGACATACAATGAGCAGTTCTTC	CASSPRSSGRTYNEQFF
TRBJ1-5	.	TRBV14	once	TGTGCCAGCAGCCCCTTCGGGAGTGGGCCCCAGCATTTT	CASSPFGSGPQHF
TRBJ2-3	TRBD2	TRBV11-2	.	TGTGCCGGAGGGGGACTAGCGAGGCCAGATACGCAGTATTTT	CAGGGLARPDTQYF
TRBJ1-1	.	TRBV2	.	TGTGCCAGCAGTGAAGCGCGGGGGTTGAACACTGAAGCTTTCTTT	CASSEARGLNTEAFF
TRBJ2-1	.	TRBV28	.	TGTGCCAGCCTTGACCCCGGGGGAGACAATGAGCAGTTCTTC	CASLDPGGDNEQFF
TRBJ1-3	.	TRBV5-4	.	TGTGCCAGCAGCTCCGGAGGGGGCTCTGGAAACACCATATATTTT	CASSSGGGSGNTIYF
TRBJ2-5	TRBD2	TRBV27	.	TGTGCCAGCAGTTTATCGTATCAGGTAGCGGGATCGGGAAAGACCCAGTACTTC	CASSLSYQVAGSGKTQYF
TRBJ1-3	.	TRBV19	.	TGTGCCAGTACCCCTGGGGGGACTGGAAACACCATATATTTT	CASTPGGTGNTIYF
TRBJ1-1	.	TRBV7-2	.	TGTGCCAGCAGCTTATGGGGGGAAGCTTTCTTT	CASSLWGEAFF
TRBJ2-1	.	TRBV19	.	TGTGCCAGTAGGCTGACGAGCCCTCACAATGAGCAGTTCTTC	CASRLTSPHNEQFF
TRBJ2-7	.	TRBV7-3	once	TGTGCCAGCAGCCTAAGAGGGGACGACGAGCAGTACTTC	CASSLRGDDEQYF
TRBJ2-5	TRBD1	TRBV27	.	TGTGCCAGCAGTTTAGGACAGGGCCTACAAGAGACCCAGTACTTC	CASSLGQGLQETQYF
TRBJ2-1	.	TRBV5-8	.	TGTGCCAGCAGCTTGCGAGGGGTGGCCCATAAACCTGAGCAGTTCTTC	CASSLRGVAHKPEQFF
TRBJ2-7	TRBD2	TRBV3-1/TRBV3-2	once	TGTGCCAGCAGCCCACCTCCGGGACTAGCGGCTTATCGGGCCTACGAGCAGTACTTC	CASSPPPGLAAYRAYEQYF
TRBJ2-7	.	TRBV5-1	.	TGCGCCAGCAGCCTCGACGGACCCTACGAGCAGTACTTC	CASSLDGPYEQYF
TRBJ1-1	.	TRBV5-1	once	TGCGCCAGCAGCTCCGTGGGAGTGGGGACTGAAGCTTTCTTT	CASSSVGVGTEAFF
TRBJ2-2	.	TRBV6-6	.	TGTGCCAGCAGTCCTAAGCCCAGGGGGAACACCGGGGAGCTGTTTTTT	CASSPKPRGNTGELFF
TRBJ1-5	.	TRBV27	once	TGTGCCAGCAGCCGGGAGGGGTTAGGGAATCAGCCCCAGCATTTT	CASSREGLGNQPQHF
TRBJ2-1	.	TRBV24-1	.	TGTGCCACCAGTGATTTGGGGGCGAGCTCCTACAATGAGCAGTTCTTC	CATSDLGASSYNEQFF